The subject of this entry is one TCR beta chain. This specimen comes from a study of blood T cell repertoires in COVID-19. Per the original data handling: Amplification of reference gene primers was used by the study to estimate nucleated cell counts. Repertoires were generated with immunoSEQ multiplex PCR, while TCRdb's copy carries only in-frame clones and drops some. Clone size and V and J calls were adopted from that table, with D and trimming inferred from the DNA. The repertoire holds roughly 150,000 clones, with approximately 90% as singletons. The sequencing input was peripheral blood. The TCR was taken from a woman older than 75 with acute or convalescent COVID-19.

The CDR3 nucleotides are TGCAGCGTGAAAATCGGGACAGGGGGCAATGAGCAGTTCTTC. It encodes CSVKIGTGGNEQFF. The J gene is TRBJ2-1, the V gene TRBV29-1, with 11 bases matching TRBD1. This CDR3 region has 14 residues. Looked up from germline, CDR1 is SQVTM and CDR2 is ANQGSEA. Trimming removed 6 bases from V and 6 bases from J; junction bases left unmatched: 7.